Shown below are 2 T cell receptor beta chains from a single sample sequenced in a study of spatial heterogeneity in lung cancer. TCRdb used MiXCR to reprocess the 5' RACE reads, holding one entry per CDR3 protein. This table holds 5,700 or so distinct CDR3 sequences, more than 20% found once. Stated time point: sample taken at primary tumor resection. Study-wide findings and caveats: For expanded intratumoral alpha and beta TCRs, counts tracked tumor mutation counts.

Their antigen targets remain unknown. Sample: lung tumor tissue, taken at surgery. The source is a male donor with early-stage non-small cell lung cancer.

The chain combines TRBV14 with TRBJ2-1; D not certain. CDR3 length: 15 amino acids. V was cut by 4 bases and J by 0 bases, with 10 bases left in between. Germline V gene sequence: CDR1 SGHDN, CDR2 FVKESK. CDR3 sequence reads: CASSLYPHSYNEQFF. The CDR3 DNA follows: TGTGCCAGCAGCCTCTACCCTCACTCCTACAATGAGCAGTTCTTC.

This sequence joins TRBV29-1 and TRBJ2-3, with a tentative D call TRBD1 (6 bases). CDR1 is SQVTM and CDR2 is ANQGSEA in the germline V gene. Deletions cut 7 bases from V and 0 bases from J, with 11 bases between. This CDR3 has 13 residues. The CDR3 loop is CSGSQGSTDTQYF. Here the CDR3 DNA reads TGCAGCGGTAGTCAGGGGAGCACAGATACGCAGTATTTT.